This T cell receptor beta chain was sequenced for a study of naive and memory T cell subsets. CDR3 length: 14 amino acids. V was shortened by 6 bases and J by 6 bases, with 14 bases between the two germline ends. Germline CDR1 and CDR2: MNHEY and SVGAGI. Regarding the study as a whole: The RNA method is potentially sensitive to activation and differentiation changes.

A UMI-containing oligonucleotide was joined by 3' ligation to the TCR cDNA template. Unsorted total RNA, about 1 to 1000 ng, was DNase treated before reverse transcription. The SP2 primer and nested alpha and beta constant region primers amplified ligated cDNA in four rounds. Alpha and beta constant region primers primed reverse transcription for blood and skin samples. Using its own MiXCR run on the 5' RACE reads, TCRdb lists one record per CDR3 protein. This table has more than 50,000 distinct CDR3 sequences, over 7% appearing once. To note about this clonotype: Its antigen is still unknown.

This TCR was sampled from a male donor in good health. The J gene is TRBJ2-2, the V gene TRBV6-5, with D uncertain. Written as DNA, the CDR3 is TGTGCCAGCAGGAGCATGTTGGGGTCCGGGGAGCTGTTTTTT. Residues: CASRSMLGSGELFF.